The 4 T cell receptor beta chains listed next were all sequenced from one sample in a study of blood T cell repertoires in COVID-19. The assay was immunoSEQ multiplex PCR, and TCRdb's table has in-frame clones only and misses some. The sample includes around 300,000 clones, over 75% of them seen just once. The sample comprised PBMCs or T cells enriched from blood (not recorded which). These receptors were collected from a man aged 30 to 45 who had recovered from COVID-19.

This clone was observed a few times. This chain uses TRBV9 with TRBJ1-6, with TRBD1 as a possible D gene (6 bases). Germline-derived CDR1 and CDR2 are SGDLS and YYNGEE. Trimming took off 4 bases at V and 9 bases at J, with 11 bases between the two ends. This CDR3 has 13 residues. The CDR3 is CASSTEQGSPLHF. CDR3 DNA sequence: TGTGCCAGCAGCACAGAACAGGGTTCACCCCTCCACTTT.

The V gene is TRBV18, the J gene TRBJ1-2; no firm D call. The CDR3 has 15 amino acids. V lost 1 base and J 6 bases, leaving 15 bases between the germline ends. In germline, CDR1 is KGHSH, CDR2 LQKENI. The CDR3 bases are TGTGCCAGCTCACCACAGACACATCTAACTGATGGCTACACCTTC. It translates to CASSPQTHLTDGYTF.

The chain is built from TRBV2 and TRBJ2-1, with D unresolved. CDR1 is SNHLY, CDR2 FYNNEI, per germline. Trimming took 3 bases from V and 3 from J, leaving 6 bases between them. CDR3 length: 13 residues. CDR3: CASSEEIYNEQFF. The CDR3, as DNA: TGTGCCAGCAGTGAGGAGATCTACAATGAGCAGTTCTTC. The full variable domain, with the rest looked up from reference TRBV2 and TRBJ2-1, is EPEVTQTPSHQVTQMGQEVILRCVPISNHLYFYWYRQILGQKVEFLVSFYNNEISEKSEIFDDQFSVERPDGSNFTLKIRSTKLEDSAMYFCASSEEIYNEQFFGPGTRLTVL.

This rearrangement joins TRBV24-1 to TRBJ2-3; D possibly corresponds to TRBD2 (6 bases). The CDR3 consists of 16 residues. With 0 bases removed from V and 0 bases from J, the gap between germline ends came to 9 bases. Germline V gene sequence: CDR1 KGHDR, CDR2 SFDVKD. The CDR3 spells CATSDLKGTSTDTQYF. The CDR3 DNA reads TGTGCCACCAGTGATTTGAAAGGGACTAGCACAGATACGCAGTATTTT.